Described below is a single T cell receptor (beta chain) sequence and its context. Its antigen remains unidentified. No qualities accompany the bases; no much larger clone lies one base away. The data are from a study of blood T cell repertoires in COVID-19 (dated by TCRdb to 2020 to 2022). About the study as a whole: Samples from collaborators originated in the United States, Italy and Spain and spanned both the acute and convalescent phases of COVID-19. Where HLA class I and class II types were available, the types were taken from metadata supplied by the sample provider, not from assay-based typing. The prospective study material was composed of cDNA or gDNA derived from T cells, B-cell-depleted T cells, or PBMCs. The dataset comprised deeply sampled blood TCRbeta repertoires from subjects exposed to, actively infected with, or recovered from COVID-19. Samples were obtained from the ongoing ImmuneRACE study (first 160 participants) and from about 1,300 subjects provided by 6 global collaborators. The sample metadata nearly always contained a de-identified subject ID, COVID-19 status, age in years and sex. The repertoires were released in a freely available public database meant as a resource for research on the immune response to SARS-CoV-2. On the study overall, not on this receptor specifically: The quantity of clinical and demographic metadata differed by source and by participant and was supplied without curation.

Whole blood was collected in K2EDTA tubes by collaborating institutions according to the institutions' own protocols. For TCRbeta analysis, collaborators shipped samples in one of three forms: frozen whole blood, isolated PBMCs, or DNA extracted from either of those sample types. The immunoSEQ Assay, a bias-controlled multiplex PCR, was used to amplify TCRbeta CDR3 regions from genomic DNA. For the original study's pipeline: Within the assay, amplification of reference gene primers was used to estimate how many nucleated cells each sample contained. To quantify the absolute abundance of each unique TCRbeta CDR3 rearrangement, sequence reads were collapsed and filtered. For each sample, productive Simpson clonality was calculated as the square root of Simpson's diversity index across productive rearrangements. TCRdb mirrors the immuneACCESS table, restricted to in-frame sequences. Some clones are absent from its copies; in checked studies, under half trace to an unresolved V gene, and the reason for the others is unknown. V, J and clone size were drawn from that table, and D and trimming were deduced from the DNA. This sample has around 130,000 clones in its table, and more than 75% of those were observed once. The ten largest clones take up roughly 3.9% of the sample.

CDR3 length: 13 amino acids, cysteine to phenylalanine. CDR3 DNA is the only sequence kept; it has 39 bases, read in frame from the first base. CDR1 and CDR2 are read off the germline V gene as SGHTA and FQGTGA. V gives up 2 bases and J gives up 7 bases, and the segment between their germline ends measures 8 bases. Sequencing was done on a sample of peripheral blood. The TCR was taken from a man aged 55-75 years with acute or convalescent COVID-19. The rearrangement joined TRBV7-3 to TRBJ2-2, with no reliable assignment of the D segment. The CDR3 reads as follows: CASSLASRGELFF. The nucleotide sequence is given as TGTGCCAGCAGCTTAGCCTCGCGCGGGGAGCTGTTTTTT.